This TCR beta chain was observed in a study of T-cell reconstitution after alpha-beta-depleted transplantation in children. Findings and limits, study-wide: By one year post-transplant, T-cell counts and diversity largely arose from T cells that were newly produced. In patients about two months after transplant, alpha-beta T cells reportedly arose from several hundred expanded graft clones. It was surviving recipient T cells and thymic progenitors that gave some patients high TCRbeta diversity at day 60.

This CDR3 is built from 12 residues. V was clipped by 5 bases and J by 5 bases, with 9 bases between them. TCRbeta library construction was performed incorporating unique molecular identifiers. TCRdb analysed the PCR reads with MiXCR anew, one entry per CDR3 protein. The sample contains under 300,000 distinct CDR3 sequences, around a tenth of which appear only once. The table lists this clonotype with many counts. The antigen is unknown. The sequences come from peripheral blood, collected 180 days after TCRalphabeta/CD19-depleted stem cell transplant. The V call is TRBV12-3 or TRBV12-4, the J call TRBJ1-2, with D uncertain. This sequence originates from a male patient between 2 and 15 years old who had a stem cell transplant for chronic granulomatous disease, so the T cells may come from the graft donor. The CDR3 DNA sequence: TGTGCCAGCAGTAAAGGGTTTTATGGCTACACCTTC. Translation gives CASSKGFYGYTF.